This TCR beta chain was recovered during a study of T cell changes during pregnancy in multiple sclerosis. Using immunoSEQ multiplex PCR, the repertoire was profiled, and TCRdb retains in-frame clones only, with some absent. The sample comprises about 51,000 clones, 93% of which are singletons, and around 1.9% rests with the top ten. Per the germline V gene, CDR1 is SGHRS and CDR2 is YFSETQ. V was clipped by 0 bases and J by 3 bases; unmatched bases: 4. There are 15 residues in the CDR3. The rearrangement uses TRBV5-1 and TRBJ2-5; the match to TRBD2 covers 8 bases. The source of this sequence is a female donor with multiple sclerosis, enrolled in a pregnancy study. The input for sequencing was peripheral blood, taken in the second trimester of pregnancy. The CDR3 coding sequence is TGCGCCAGCAGCTTGGTGGGACTAGATAAAGAGACCCAGTACTTC. This encodes CASSLVGLDKETQYF.